This T cell receptor (beta chain) was documented in a study of cytomegalovirus exposure and HLA in healthy donors. Findings and limits, study-wide: The classifier, whose performance was assessed in both the original and validation cohorts, reportedly diagnosed cytomegalovirus status with high specificity and sensitivity. The study labeled roughly 160 TCR beta chains cytomegalovirus-associated.

Comment on this clone: Antigen unknown.

Sequencing used immunoSEQ multiplex PCR; TCRdb keeps in-frame clones, though not all of them. Counted here are 150,000 to 200,000 clones, approximately 86% occurring once; the ten biggest clones make up approximately 2%. The sequence was collected from a man younger than 40 in good health and CMV-seropositive. The sequenced sample consisted of PBMCs.

For the CDR3, the DNA is TGTGCCAGCAGGTGGACAGGGGGTAACAATGAGCAGTTCTTC. This translates into CASRWTGGNNEQFF. The gene calls are TRBV5-6 and TRBJ2-1, with TRBD1 matching over 10 bases. The V gene end was trimmed by 5 bases and the J gene end by 5 bases; junction bases not matched to a gene: 4. The CDR3 is 14 amino acids. Germline V lookup: CDR1 SGHDT, CDR2 YYEEEE.